These 14 T cell receptor beta chains came from one sample sequenced in a study of blood T cell repertoires in COVID-19. The assay was immunoSEQ multiplex PCR, and TCRdb's table has in-frame clones only and misses some. This sample carries a few hundred thousand clones, more than 70% of them seen once, and the ten largest clones take roughly 6.5%. Sequencing was performed on peripheral blood. The receptors come from a man younger than 35 who had recovered from COVID-19.

V usage is TRBV7-9 and J usage is TRBJ1-6; a possible D gene is TRBD1 (6 bases). The V gene lost 2 bases and the J gene lost 10 bases, with 15 bases spanning the gap. The germline V gene has CDR1 SEHNR and CDR2 FQNEAQ (reference sequence). The CDR3 contains 15 residues. The CDR3, as DNA: TGTGCCAGCAGCTTATTAGGCGGGGGGCCCTCACCCCTCCACTTT. This translates into CASSLLGGGPSPLHF.

This chain links TRBV6-2 or TRBV6-3 with TRBJ2-1; D not certain. Trimming shortened V by 0 bases and J by 2 bases, and 11 bases separated the two germline ends. CDR1 and CDR2 (germline): MNHEY, SVGEGT. The CDR3 contains 16 residues. CDR3 in DNA: TGTGCCAGCAGTTACTCTGGCCTGCCGACCTACAATGAGCAGTTCTTC. Translation gives CASSYSGLPTYNEQFF.

V is TRBV6-1 and J is TRBJ1-4; TRBD1 agrees at 7 bases. J lost 3 bases, V lost 4 bases, and 8 bases had no gene match. Germline CDR1 and CDR2: MNHNS and SASEGT. CDR3 size: 16 residues. The CDR3 protein is CASSVLQGTANEKLFF. DNA of the CDR3: TGTGCCAGCAGTGTCCTACAGGGGACGGCTAATGAAAAACTGTTTTTT.

The gene calls are TRBV10-3 and TRBJ1-1; 8 nucleotides agree with TRBD1. The V gene end was trimmed by 3 bases and the J gene end by 5 bases; junction bases not matched to a gene: 2. The germline V gene has CDR1 ENHRY and CDR2 SYGVKD. The CDR3 contains 13 residues. CDR3 in DNA: TGTGCCATCAGTGATTGGGACAGGACTGAAGCTTTCTTT. Protein product: CAISDWDRTEAFF.

The chain joins TRBV7-9 to TRBJ1-2; D gene uncertain. V lost 5 bases to trimming and J lost 0 bases, with 16 bases between them. CDR1 is SEHNR, CDR2 FQNEAQ, per germline (reference sequence). The CDR3 runs to 16 residues. The CDR3 spells CASSPGSGLANYGYTF. The DNA for the CDR3 is TGTGCCAGCAGCCCGGGAAGTGGGTTGGCTAACTATGGCTACACCTTC.

The CDR3 here is CASSDVQGGQPQHF. CDR3 DNA: TGTGCCAGCAGTGATGTGCAGGGGGGTCAGCCCCAGCATTTT. The rearrangement links TRBV25-1 to TRBJ1-5; TRBD1 matches at 7 bases. With V trimmed by 3 bases and J by 6 bases, 5 bases remained unmatched. This CDR3 comprises 14 residues. The germline CDR1 and CDR2 sequences are MGHDK and SYGVNS.

V and J are TRBV6-6 and TRBJ1-1; a possible D gene is TRBD1 (6 bases). CDR3 length: 13 amino acids. The V gene's germline CDR1 is MNHNY and CDR2 SVGAGI (reference sequence). The V end was cut by 6 bases, the J end by 5 bases, with 13 bases between. Written as DNA, the CDR3 is TGTGCCAGCAGCACAGGGACGGGGACTGAAGCTTTCTTT. Its translation: CASSTGTGTEAFF.

This chain joins TRBV29-1 and TRBJ1-2, with D maybe TRBD1 (6 bases). The V and J ends lost 5 bases and 7 bases respectively, with 14 bases between them. CDR1 is SQVTM and CDR2 is ANQGSEA in the germline V gene. The CDR3 totals 12 residues. CDR3 sequence (DNA): TGCAGCGTTCGCGGGGGCGGGTTTGGCTACACCTTC. Its protein is CSVRGGGFGYTF.

There are a few counts of this clone. CDR3 in amino acids: CAISESRNEQFF. Written as DNA, the CDR3 is TGTGCCATCAGTGAGTCCCGTAATGAGCAGTTCTTC. This rearrangement joins TRBV10-3 to TRBJ2-1; D gene uncertain. V was trimmed by 0 bases and J by 7 bases, leaving 4 bases between them. The CDR3 runs 12 residues. Germline V gene data show CDR1 as ENHRY and CDR2 as SYGVKD.

As DNA, the CDR3 is TGCGCCAGCAGTGACGGGGGGTTCACCACCTTC. This sequence encodes CASSDGGFTTF. The chain joins TRBV10-2 to TRBJ1-2; a weak D match, TRBD1 (5 bases). Germline V CDR1 and CDR2: WSHSY, SAAADI. This CDR3 has 11 amino acids. Trimming removed 3 bases at V and 13 bases at J, with 12 bases between.

V gene TRBV5-1 combines with J gene TRBJ2-1; possibly TRBD2 for D (6 bases). Germline V lookup: CDR1 SGHRS, CDR2 YFSETQ. The CDR3 has 17 residues. V was shortened by 1 base and J by 3 bases, with 17 bases between the two germline ends. CDR3 sequence (DNA): TGCGCCAGCAGCTTGATTAGCGGAGCGGTGATCTACAATGAGCAGTTCTTC. It is translated as CASSLISGAVIYNEQFF.

This clone was observed a single time. The chain links TRBV5-4 to TRBJ1-1; 9 nucleotides align to TRBD1. The CDR3 covers 18 residues. V shed 4 bases, J shed 3 bases, and the junction held 16 bases outside the gene matches. Looked up from germline, CDR1 is SGHNT and CDR2 is YYREEE (reference sequence). The CDR3 nucleotides read TGTGCCAGCAGCCTACCGACAGGGGGTTTACGAGGGTACACTGAAGCTTTCTTT. It codes for CASSLPTGGLRGYTEAFF. Based on the CDR3 plus reference TRBV5-4 and TRBJ1-1, the full variable domain is ETGVTQSPTHLIKTRGQQVTLRCSSQSGHNTVSWYQQALGQGPQFIFQYYREEENGRGNFPPRFSGLQFPNYSSELNVNALELDDSALYLCASSLPTGGLRGYTEAFFGQGTRLTVV.

This clone was picked up a small number of times. The chain joins TRBV7-9 to TRBJ1-2, with D uncertain. CDR3 length: 14 amino acids. The V gene lost 5 bases and the J gene lost 4 bases, with 14 bases spanning the gap. From germline, CDR1 is SEHNR and CDR2 FQNEAQ (reference sequence). The CDR3 DNA reads as TGTGCCAGCAGCCCTCCAGGACTGGGCTATGGCTACACCTTC. As protein: CASSPPGLGYGYTF.

J is TRBJ2-3 and V is TRBV5-1; 7 bases agree with TRBD2. Germline V gene lookup returns CDR1 SGHRS and CDR2 YFSETQ. Trimming removed 1 base from V and 8 bases from J; junction bases left unmatched: 1. There are 12 residues in the CDR3. In DNA form, the CDR3 reads TGCGCCAGCAGCTTGACGGGGGGTACGCAGTATTTT. As protein: CASSLTGGTQYF.